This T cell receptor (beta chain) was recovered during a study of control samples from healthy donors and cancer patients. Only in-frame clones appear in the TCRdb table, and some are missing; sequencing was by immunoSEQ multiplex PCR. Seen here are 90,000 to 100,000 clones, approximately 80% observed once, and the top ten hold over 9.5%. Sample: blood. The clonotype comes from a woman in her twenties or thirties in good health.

CDR3 DNA: TGTGCCAGTAGGGACAGAACCTACAATGAGCAGTTCTTC. Translated: CASRDRTYNEQFF. The chain has TRBV2 and TRBJ2-1; TRBD1 aligns across 7 bases. The CDR3 consists of 13 residues. In germline, CDR1 is SNHLY, CDR2 FYNNEI. The J segment lost 2 bases and the V segment lost 9 bases, leaving 4 bases of the junction unmatched.